The clone carrying this T cell receptor (beta chain) was counted many times. Unique molecular identifiers were incorporated during preparation of the TCRbeta library. A single record per CDR3 protein comes from TCRdb applying MiXCR to the PCR reads. The table shows 450,000 to 500,000 distinct CDR3 sequences, with around 13% occurring only once. This CDR3 contains 14 residues. Between the trimmed V and J ends, which lost 6 bases and 2 bases, there was a span of 13 bases. This sample is part of a study of T-cell reconstitution after alpha-beta-depleted transplantation in children. The chain links TRBV12-3 or TRBV12-4 to TRBJ2-5; tentative D call: TRBD1 (6 bases). This clonotype was obtained from a human donor who donated a stem cell graft to a child with combined immunodeficiency. This material consisted of PBMCs from the stem cell graft donor, taken from the stem cell graft. In DNA form, the CDR3 reads TGTGCCAGCAGCCCTGGGACATCTCAAGAGACCCAGTACTTC. Translation: CASSPGTSQETQYF.